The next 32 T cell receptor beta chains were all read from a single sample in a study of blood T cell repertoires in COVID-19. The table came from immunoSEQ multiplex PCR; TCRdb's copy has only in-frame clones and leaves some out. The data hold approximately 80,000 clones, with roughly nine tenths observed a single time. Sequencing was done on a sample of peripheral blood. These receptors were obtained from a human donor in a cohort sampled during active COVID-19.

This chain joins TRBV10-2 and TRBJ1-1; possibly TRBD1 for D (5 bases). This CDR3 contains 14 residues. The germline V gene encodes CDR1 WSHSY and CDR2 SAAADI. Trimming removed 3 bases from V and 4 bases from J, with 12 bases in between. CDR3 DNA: TGCGCCAGCAGTGAAAGAAGGGGCTTCACTGAAGCTTTCTTT. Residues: CASSERRGFTEAFF.

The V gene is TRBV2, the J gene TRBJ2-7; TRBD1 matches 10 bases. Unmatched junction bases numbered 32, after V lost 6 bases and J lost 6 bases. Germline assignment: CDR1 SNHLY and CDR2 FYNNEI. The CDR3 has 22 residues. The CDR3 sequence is CASSTRDRGTLYIFTGSSEQYF. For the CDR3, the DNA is TGTGCCAGCAGCACCCGGGACAGGGGTACCCTTTACATCTTTACCGGTAGCAGCGAGCAGTACTTC.

In nucleotides, the CDR3 is TGTGCCACCAGCAGAGATCATGGCAGGGGGTACTATGGCTACACCTTC. This codes for CATSRDHGRGYYGYTF. The genes are TRBV15 and TRBJ1-2; 7 nucleotides align to TRBD1. This CDR3 contains 16 residues. The trim removed 0 bases at V and 3 bases at J, leaving 7 bases unmatched. CDR1 and CDR2 (germline): LNHNV, YYDKDF (reference sequence).

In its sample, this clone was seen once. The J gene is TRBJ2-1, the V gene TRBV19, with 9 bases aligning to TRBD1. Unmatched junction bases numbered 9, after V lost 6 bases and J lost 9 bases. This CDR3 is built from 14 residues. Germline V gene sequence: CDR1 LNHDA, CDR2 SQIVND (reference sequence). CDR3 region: CASSPGQGFGEQFF. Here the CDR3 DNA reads TGTGCCAGTAGCCCGGGACAGGGTTTCGGTGAGCAGTTCTTC.

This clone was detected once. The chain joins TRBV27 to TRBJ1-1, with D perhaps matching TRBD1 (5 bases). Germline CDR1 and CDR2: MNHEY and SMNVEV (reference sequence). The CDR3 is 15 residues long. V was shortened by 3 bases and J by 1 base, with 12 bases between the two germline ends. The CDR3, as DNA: TGTGCCAGCAGTTTTTGGGGCAGGGCGAACACTGAAGCTTTCTTT. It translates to CASSFWGRANTEAFF.

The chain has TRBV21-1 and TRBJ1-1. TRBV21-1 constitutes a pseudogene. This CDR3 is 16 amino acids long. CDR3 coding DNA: TGTGCCAGCAGCTTTTATAGAGGGTGGGGGGGCACTGAAGCTTTCTTT. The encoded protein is CASSFYRGWGGTEAFF.

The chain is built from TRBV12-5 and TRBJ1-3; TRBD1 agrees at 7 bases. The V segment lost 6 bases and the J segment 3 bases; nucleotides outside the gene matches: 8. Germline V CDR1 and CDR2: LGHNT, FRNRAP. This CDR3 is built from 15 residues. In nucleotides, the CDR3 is TGTGCTAGTGGACCTACAGGGGTGGGTGGAAACACCATATATTTT. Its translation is CASGPTGVGGNTIYF.

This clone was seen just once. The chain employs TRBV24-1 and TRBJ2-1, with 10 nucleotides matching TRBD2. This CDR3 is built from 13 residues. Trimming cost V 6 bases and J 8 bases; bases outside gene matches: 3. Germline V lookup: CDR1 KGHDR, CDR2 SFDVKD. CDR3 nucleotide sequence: TGTGCCACCAGTACTAGCGGGGACGATGAGCAGTTCTTC. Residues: CATSTSGDDEQFF.

This CDR3 reads CASSLSLGSKNIQYF. CDR3 nucleotides: TGTGCCAGCAGTTTGTCTCTGGGCAGCAAAAACATTCAGTACTTC. The chain uses TRBV6-5 and TRBJ2-4, with D hard to call. V was pared by 4 bases and J by 3 bases, with 13 bases between. This CDR3 has 15 residues. The germline gives CDR1 MNHEY, CDR2 SVGAGI.

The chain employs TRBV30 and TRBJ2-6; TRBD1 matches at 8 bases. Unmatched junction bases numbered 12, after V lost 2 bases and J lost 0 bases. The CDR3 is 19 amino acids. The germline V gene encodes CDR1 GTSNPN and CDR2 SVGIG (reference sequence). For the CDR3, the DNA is TGTGCCTGGAGTCCCCCGACAGGGGCAGTGGGCTCTGGGGCCAACGTCCTGACTTTC. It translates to CAWSPPTGAVGSGANVLTF.

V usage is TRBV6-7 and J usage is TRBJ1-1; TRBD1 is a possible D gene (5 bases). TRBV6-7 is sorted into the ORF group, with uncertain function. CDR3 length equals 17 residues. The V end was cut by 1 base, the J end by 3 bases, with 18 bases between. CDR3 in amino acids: CASSYWGVRRRDTEAFF. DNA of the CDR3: TGTGCCAGCAGTTACTGGGGGGTTCGCCGGAGGGACACTGAAGCTTTCTTT.

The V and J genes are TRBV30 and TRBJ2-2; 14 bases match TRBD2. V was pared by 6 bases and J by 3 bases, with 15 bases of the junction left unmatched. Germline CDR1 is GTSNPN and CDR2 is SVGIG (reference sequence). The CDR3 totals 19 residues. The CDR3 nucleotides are TGTGCCTGTCGAAGGGCCGGGACTAGCGGGAGACGGTACACCGGGGAGCTGTTTTTT. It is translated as CACRRAGTSGRRYTGELFF.

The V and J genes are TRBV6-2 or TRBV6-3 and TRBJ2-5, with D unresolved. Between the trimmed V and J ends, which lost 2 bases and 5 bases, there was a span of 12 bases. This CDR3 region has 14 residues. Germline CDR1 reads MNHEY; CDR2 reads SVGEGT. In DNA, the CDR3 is TGTGCCAGCAGTTACGACCGACATAGGGAGACCCAGTACTTC. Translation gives CASSYDRHRETQYF.

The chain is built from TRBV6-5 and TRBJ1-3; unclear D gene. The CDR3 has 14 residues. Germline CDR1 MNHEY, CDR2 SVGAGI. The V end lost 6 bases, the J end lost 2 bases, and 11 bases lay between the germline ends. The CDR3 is CASRPGSTGNTIYF. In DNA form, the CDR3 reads TGTGCCAGCAGACCGGGATCAACTGGAAACACCATATATTTT.

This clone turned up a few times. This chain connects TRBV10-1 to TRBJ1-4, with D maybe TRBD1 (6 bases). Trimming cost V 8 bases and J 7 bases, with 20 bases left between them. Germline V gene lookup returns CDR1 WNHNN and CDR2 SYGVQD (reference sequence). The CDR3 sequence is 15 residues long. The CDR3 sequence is CASARGGLLCEKLFF. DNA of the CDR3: TGCGCCAGCGCCCGGGGGGGGCTCCTTTGTGAAAAACTGTTTTTT.

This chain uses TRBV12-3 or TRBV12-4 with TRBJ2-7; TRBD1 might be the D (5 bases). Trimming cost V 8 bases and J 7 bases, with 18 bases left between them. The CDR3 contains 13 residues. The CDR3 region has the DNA TGTGCCAGCTCCCGGCAGGGTGCCGGGGAGCAGTACTTC. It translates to CASSRQGAGEQYF.

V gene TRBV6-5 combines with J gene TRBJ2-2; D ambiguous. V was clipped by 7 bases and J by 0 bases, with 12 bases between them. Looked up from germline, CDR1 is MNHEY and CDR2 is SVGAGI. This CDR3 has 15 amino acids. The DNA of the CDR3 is TGTGCCAGCATCATTTTCCCGGCGAACACCGGGGAGCTGTTTTTT. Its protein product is CASIIFPANTGELFF.

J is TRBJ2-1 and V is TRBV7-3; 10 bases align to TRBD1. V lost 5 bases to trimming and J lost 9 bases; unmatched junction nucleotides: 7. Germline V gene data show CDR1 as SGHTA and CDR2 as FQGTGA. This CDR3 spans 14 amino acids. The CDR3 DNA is TGTGCCAGCAGCCCCCGGGACAGGGGTGGTGAGCAGTTCTTC. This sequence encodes CASSPRDRGGEQFF.

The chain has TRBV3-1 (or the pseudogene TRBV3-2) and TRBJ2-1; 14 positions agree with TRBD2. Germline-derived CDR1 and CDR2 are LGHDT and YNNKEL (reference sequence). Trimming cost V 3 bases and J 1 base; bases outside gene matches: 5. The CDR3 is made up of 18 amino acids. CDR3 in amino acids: CASSHGTSGGGSYNEQFF. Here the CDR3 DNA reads TGTGCCAGCAGCCACGGGACTAGCGGGGGAGGATCCTACAATGAGCAGTTCTTC.

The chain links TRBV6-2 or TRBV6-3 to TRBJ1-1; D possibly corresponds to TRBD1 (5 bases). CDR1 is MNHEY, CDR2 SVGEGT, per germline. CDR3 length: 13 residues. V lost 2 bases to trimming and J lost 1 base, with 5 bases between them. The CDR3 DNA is TGTGCCAGCAGTTACACAGGGAACACTGAAGCTTTCTTT. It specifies CASSYTGNTEAFF.

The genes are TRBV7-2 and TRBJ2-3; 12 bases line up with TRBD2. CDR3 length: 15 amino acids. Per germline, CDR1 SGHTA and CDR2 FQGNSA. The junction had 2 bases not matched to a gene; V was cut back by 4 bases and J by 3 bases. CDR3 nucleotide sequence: TGTGCCAGCAGCTCTAGCGGGAGGGCAACAGATACGCAGTATTTT. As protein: CASSSSGRATDTQYF.

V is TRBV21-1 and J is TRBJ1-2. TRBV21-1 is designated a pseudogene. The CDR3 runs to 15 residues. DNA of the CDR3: TGTGCCAGCAGCAAAGTCGGGGAGGGGGGTTATGGCTACACCTTC. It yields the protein CASSKVGEGGYGYTF.

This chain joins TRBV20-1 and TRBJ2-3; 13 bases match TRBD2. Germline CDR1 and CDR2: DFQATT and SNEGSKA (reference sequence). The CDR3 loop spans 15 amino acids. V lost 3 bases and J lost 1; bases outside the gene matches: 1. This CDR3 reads CSASGLAGGTDTQYF. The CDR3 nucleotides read TGCAGTGCTAGTGGACTAGCGGGAGGCACAGATACGCAGTATTTT.

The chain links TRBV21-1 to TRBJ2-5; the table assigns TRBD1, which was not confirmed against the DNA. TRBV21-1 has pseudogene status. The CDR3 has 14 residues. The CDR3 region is CASSKGSYQETQYF. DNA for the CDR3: TGTGCCAGCAGTAAGGGGTCGTACCAAGAGACCCAGTACTTC.

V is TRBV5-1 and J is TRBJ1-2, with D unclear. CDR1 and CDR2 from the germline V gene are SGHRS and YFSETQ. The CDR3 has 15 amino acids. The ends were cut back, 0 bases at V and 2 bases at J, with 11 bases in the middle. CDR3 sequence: CASSLAGGSNYGYTF. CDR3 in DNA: TGCGCCAGCAGCTTGGCCGGAGGGAGCAACTATGGCTACACCTTC.

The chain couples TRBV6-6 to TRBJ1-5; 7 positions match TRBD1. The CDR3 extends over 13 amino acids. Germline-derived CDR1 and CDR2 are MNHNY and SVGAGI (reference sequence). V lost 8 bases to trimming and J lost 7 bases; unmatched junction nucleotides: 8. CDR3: CASETGRQQPQHF. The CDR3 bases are TGTGCCAGCGAGACAGGGAGGCAGCAGCCCCAGCATTTT.

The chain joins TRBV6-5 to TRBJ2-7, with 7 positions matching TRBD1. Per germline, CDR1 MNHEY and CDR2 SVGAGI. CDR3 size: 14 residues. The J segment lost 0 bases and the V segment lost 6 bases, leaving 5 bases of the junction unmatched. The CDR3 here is CASRLTGSSYEQYF. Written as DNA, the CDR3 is TGTGCCAGCAGGTTGACAGGGAGCTCCTACGAGCAGTACTTC.

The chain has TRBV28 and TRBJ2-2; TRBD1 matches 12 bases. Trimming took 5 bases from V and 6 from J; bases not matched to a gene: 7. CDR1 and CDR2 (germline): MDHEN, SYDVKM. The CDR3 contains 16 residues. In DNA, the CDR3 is TGTGCCAGCAGTCCGCCGGGACAGGGGGCGGCCGGGGAGCTGTTTTTT. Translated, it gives CASSPPGQGAAGELFF.

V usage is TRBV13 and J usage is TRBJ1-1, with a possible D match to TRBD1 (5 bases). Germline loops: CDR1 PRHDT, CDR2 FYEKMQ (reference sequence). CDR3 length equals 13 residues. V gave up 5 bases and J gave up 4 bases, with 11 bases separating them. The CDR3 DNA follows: TGTGCCAGCAGCCTCAGGGTATCCACTGAAGCTTTCTTT. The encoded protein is CASSLRVSTEAFF.

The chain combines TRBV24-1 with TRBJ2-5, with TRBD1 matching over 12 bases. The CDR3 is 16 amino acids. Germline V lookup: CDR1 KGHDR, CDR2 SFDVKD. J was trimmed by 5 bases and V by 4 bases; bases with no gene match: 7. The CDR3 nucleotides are TGTGCCACCAGTGACACCGGGACAGGGGGCGGGGAGACCCAGTACTTC. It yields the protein CATSDTGTGGGETQYF.

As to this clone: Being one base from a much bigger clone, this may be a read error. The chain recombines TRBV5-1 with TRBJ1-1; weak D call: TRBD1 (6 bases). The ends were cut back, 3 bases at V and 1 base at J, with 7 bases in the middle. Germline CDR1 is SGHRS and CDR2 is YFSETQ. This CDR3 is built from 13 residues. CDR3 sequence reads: CASSSGQNTEAFF. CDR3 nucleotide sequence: TGCGCCAGCAGCTCGGGACAGAACACTGAAGCTTTCTTT.

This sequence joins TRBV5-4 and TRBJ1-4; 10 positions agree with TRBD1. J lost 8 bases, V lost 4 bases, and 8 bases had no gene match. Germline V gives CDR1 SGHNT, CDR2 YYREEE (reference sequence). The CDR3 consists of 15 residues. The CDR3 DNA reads TGTGCCAGCAGCCGACAGACAGGGGGCGGAGAAAAACTGTTTTTT. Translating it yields CASSRQTGGGEKLFF.